A single sample gave rise to the 25 T cell receptor beta chains below, sequenced in a study of cytomegalovirus exposure and HLA in healthy donors. The PCR was carried out with 60 Vbeta primers and 13 Jbeta primers. Sequencing was performed with immunoSEQ multiplex PCR; in TCRdb, only in-frame clones are kept and a portion is missing. Seen here are some 92,000 clones, 75% to 85% observed once, and the top ten hold roughly 9.7%. The source material was PBMCs. The receptors derive from a man aged 18 to 29 in good health and CMV-seropositive.

This clone was observed a few times. The rearrangement links TRBV6-6 to TRBJ2-1; TRBD2 agrees at 7 bases. This CDR3 spans 14 amino acids. V dropped 7 bases and J dropped 7; count of bases not matched to a gene: 10. The germline CDR1 and CDR2 sequences are MNHNY and SVGAGI (reference sequence). The CDR3 sequence is CASTAGVSLNEQFF. The DNA for the CDR3 is TGTGCCAGCACGGCGGGAGTCAGTTTGAATGAGCAGTTCTTC.

In this sample, this clone turned up a few times. The chain employs TRBV28 and TRBJ1-6, with D maybe TRBD1 (6 bases). Germline V gene lookup returns CDR1 MDHEN and CDR2 SYDVKM. The V end lost 8 bases, the J end lost 5 bases, and 10 bases lay between the germline ends. The CDR3 is made up of 13 amino acids. The DNA of the CDR3 is TGTGCCAGCCTACAGGGTGATAATTCACCCCTCCACTTT. This codes for CASLQGDNSPLHF.

This clone was counted a few times. This chain joins TRBV27 and TRBJ2-1, with D unresolved. The germline gives CDR1 MNHEY, CDR2 SMNVEV (reference sequence). Trimming removed 9 bases from V and 2 bases from J, with 14 bases in between. The CDR3 consists of 14 residues. CDR3 residues: CASQNSVPYNEQFF. The CDR3 nucleotides read TGTGCCAGTCAGAATTCAGTACCCTACAATGAGCAGTTCTTC.

This clone was detected a few times. The rearrangement uses TRBV4-1 and TRBJ2-5; maybe TRBD1 (5 bases). Germline loops: CDR1 MGHRA, CDR2 YSYEKL. This CDR3 spans 13 amino acids. Trimming removed 1 base from V and 2 bases from J, with 5 bases in between. The CDR3 here is CASSQGQQETQYF. The CDR3 region has the DNA TGCGCCAGCAGCCAAGGACAGCAAGAGACCCAGTACTTC.

The CDR3 DNA follows: TGCGCCAGCAGGAGGGTGGGTAGACAAGATGGCTACACCTTC. Its translation: CASRRVGRQDGYTF. The chain has TRBV5-1 and TRBJ1-2; D unresolved. Trimming cost V 5 bases and J 6 bases, with 17 bases left between them. Germline CDR1 reads SGHRS; CDR2 reads YFSETQ. The CDR3 loop spans 14 amino acids.

CDR3 coding DNA: TGTGCTAGTGGTCCAGAATACGAGCAGTACTTC. Translation gives CASGPEYEQYF. This chain joins TRBV12-5 and TRBJ2-7; D remains unclear. V was pared by 5 bases and J by 4 bases, with 6 bases between. Germline loops: CDR1 LGHNT, CDR2 FRNRAP. CDR3 length: 11 residues.

The gene calls are TRBV15 and TRBJ1-5; no reliable D call. The ends were cut back, 5 bases at V and 0 bases at J, with 11 bases in the middle. Germline V gene sequence: CDR1 LNHNV, CDR2 YYDKDF (reference sequence). The CDR3 runs 15 residues. The CDR3 DNA reads as TGTGCCACCAGCCGTTGGACTAATAGCAATCAGCCCCAGCATTTT. It yields the protein CATSRWTNSNQPQHF.

The chain couples TRBV7-9 to TRBJ1-4, with 7 nucleotides matching TRBD1. The CDR3 is 19 residues long. Germline trimming cut 2 bases from V and 0 bases from J; bases unmatched to any gene: 12. In germline, CDR1 is SEHNR, CDR2 FQNEAQ (reference sequence). The CDR3 spells CASSLHGQAIPATNEKLFF. CDR3 nucleotides: TGTGCCAGCAGCTTACACGGACAGGCCATTCCTGCAACTAATGAAAAACTGTTTTTT.

The rearrangement joins TRBV28 to TRBJ1-5, with TRBD1 identical over 9 bases. The CDR3 is 13 amino acids. V gave up 4 bases and J gave up 7 bases; unmatched junction bases: 2. In germline, CDR1 is MDHEN, CDR2 SYDVKM. The DNA for the CDR3 is TGTGCCAGCAGTTACAGGGGGCAACAGCCCCAGCATTTT. Residues: CASSYRGQQPQHF.

This clone showed up just once. The chain has TRBV4-1 and TRBJ1-6; D unresolved. The ends were cut back, 0 bases at V and 15 bases at J, with 18 bases in the middle. CDR1 is MGHRA and CDR2 is YSYEKL in the germline V gene. The length of the CDR3 is 15 residues. The CDR3 DNA is TGCGCCAGCAGCCAAGAAGCCGGAGAGATCTTTAGCCTCCACTTT. Its translation: CASSQEAGEIFSLHF.

This clone occurred a few times. The rearrangement uses TRBV5-1 and TRBJ2-1, with D perhaps matching TRBD2 (6 bases). The V and J ends lost 3 bases and 7 bases respectively, with 11 bases between them. Germline V lookup: CDR1 SGHRS, CDR2 YFSETQ. This CDR3 contains 13 residues. CDR3 amino acids: CASSSDRGNEQFF. The CDR3, as DNA: TGCGCCAGCAGCTCAGACCGGGGGAATGAGCAGTTCTTC.

CDR3 bases: TGTGCCAGCAGCTTCCGCCAGGCGAACACTGAAGCTTTCTTT. This translates into CASSFRQANTEAFF. The chain is built from TRBV7-7 and TRBJ1-1; no definite D call. Trimming left V 3 bases short and J 1 base short, with 9 bases between. The CDR3 contains 14 residues. Germline-derived CDR1 and CDR2 are SSHAT and FNYEAQ (reference sequence).

The chain links TRBV28 to TRBJ2-1, with TRBD2 matching 8 bases. V lost 2 bases, J lost 6 bases, and 9 bases stayed unmatched. CDR3 length: 16 amino acids. From germline, CDR1 is MDHEN and CDR2 SYDVKM. DNA of the CDR3: TGTGCCAGCAGTTTAACCCGGGGGGGCTTGGGCAATGAGCAGTTCTTC. Translation gives CASSLTRGGLGNEQFF.

The chain recombines TRBV7-9 with TRBJ2-2; the D is unclear. CDR3 length equals 16 residues. The V end was cut by 1 base, the J end by 0 bases, with 9 bases between. Germline-derived CDR1 and CDR2 are SEHNR and FQNEAQ (reference sequence). The CDR3 region has the DNA TGTGCCAGCAGCTTAGTTGACTTTGCGAACACCGGGGAGCTGTTTTTT. Translating it yields CASSLVDFANTGELFF.

CDR3 loop: CASSPTTSGVYEQYF. CDR3 bases: TGTGCCAGCAGCCCAACGACTAGCGGGGTGTACGAGCAGTACTTC. V usage is TRBV4-2 and J usage is TRBJ2-7; 11 nucleotides match TRBD2. Looked up from germline, CDR1 is LGHNA and CDR2 is YNFKEQ. The CDR3 has 15 residues. V gave up 4 bases and J gave up 4 bases; unmatched junction bases: 6.

The chain combines TRBV7-3 with TRBJ1-1; TRBD1 matches 7 bases. CDR3 length: 14 residues. CDR1 is SGHTA, CDR2 FQGTGA, per germline. J gave up 7 bases and V 2 bases, and 7 bases lay outside the gene matches. The CDR3, as DNA: TGTGCCAGCAGCTTATCGCCAGGGGGAGGTGAAGCTTTCTTT. Amino acid sequence: CASSLSPGGGEAFF.

This chain joins TRBV5-1 and TRBJ2-1; 10 nucleotides align to TRBD1. Germline V CDR1 and CDR2: SGHRS, YFSETQ. The CDR3 spans 16 residues. The trim removed 3 bases at V and 9 bases at J, leaving 12 bases unmatched. This chain's CDR3 is CASSSVPGQGRGEQFF. The CDR3 nucleotides read TGCGCCAGCAGCTCGGTACCGGGACAGGGGAGGGGTGAGCAGTTCTTC.

The V and J genes are TRBV6-7 and TRBJ1-2, with D perhaps TRBD1 (6 bases). TRBV6-7 is assigned to the ORF class and has an uncertain function. There are 16 residues in the CDR3. Between the trimmed V and J ends, which lost 6 bases and 2 bases, there was a span of 19 bases. CDR3 sequence: CASRTVQGPRNYGYTF. Here the CDR3 DNA reads TGTGCCAGCAGAACCGTACAGGGCCCTAGAAACTATGGCTACACCTTC.

The rearrangement uses TRBV5-4 and TRBJ2-3, with a tentative D call TRBD2 (6 bases). Trimming took 0 bases from V and 0 from J, leaving 8 bases between them. CDR1 is SGHNT, CDR2 YYREEE, per germline (reference sequence). This CDR3 is built from 15 residues. In DNA form, the CDR3 reads TGTGCCAGCAGCTTGGCGGCGGGGAGCACAGATACGCAGTATTTT. This codes for CASSLAAGSTDTQYF.

The rearrangement links TRBV18 to TRBJ2-5, with D possibly matching TRBD2 (6 bases). This CDR3 comprises 16 residues. Germline V CDR1 and CDR2: KGHSH, LQKENI. Trimming pared 6 bases from V and 5 bases from J, leaving 22 bases between. Written as DNA, the CDR3 is TGTGCCAGCTCCCTACCCGGACCAGGAGGGTGGGAGACCCAGTACTTC. As protein: CASSLPGPGGWETQYF.

The rearrangement joins TRBV6-1 to TRBJ1-1; the D gene is possibly TRBD1 (5 bases). V dropped 7 bases and J dropped 4 bases, with 13 bases sitting between them. The CDR3 covers 13 residues. Germline V CDR1 and CDR2: MNHNS, SASEGT. The CDR3 bases are TGTGCCAGCATATGGGGGGAAGCCACTGAAGCTTTCTTT. Its protein product is CASIWGEATEAFF.

The rearrangement links TRBV30 to TRBJ1-1; 10 bases line up with TRBD1. The CDR3 sequence is 14 residues long. V was clipped by 5 bases and J by 5 bases; unmatched bases: 8. Germline V gene data show CDR1 as GTSNPN and CDR2 as SVGIG (reference sequence). DNA for the CDR3: TGTGCCTGGGAAGAGACAGGGGGCGCGACTGAAGCTTTCTTT. Its translation: CAWEETGGATEAFF.

This chain connects TRBV2 to TRBJ2-7, with 8 nucleotides matching TRBD1. The CDR3 runs 15 residues. Germline lookup yields CDR1 SNHLY and CDR2 FYNNEI. J gave up 5 bases and V 4 bases, and 10 bases lay outside the gene matches. CDR3 coding DNA: TGTGCCAGCAGTGTCAAACGACAGGGGACCAACGAGCAGTACTTC. This translates into CASSVKRQGTNEQYF.

The genes are TRBV10-1 and TRBJ2-2; a possible D gene is TRBD1 (5 bases). V was trimmed by 3 bases and J by 5 bases, leaving 10 bases between them. The CDR3 sequence is 14 residues long. The V gene's germline CDR1 is WNHNN and CDR2 SYGVQD (reference sequence). The CDR3 DNA reads TGCGCCAGCAGTGACCAGGGTGGGACCGGGGAGCTGTTTTTT. It encodes CASSDQGGTGELFF.

This clone was observed a single time. The genes are TRBV4-2 and TRBJ2-2; a weak D match, TRBD2 (6 bases). V was cut by 6 bases and J by 2 bases, with 19 bases left in between. The V gene's germline CDR1 is LGHNA and CDR2 YNFKEQ. The CDR3 is 17 residues long. The CDR3 spells CASSPSGPGLNTGELFF. The CDR3 nucleotides read TGTGCCAGCAGTCCATCGGGCCCCGGACTAAACACCGGGGAGCTGTTTTTT.